A single sample is the source of the 25 T cell receptor beta chains below, sequenced in a study of post-analysis software for immune sequencing data. Study findings and constraints: Patients carried a handful of TRBV segments more frequently than controls did, and TRBV5-6, TRBV5-1 and TRBV20-1 were among them.

Prepared TCR beta cDNA libraries contained unique molecular identifiers. TCRdb reprocessed the PCR reads via MiXCR and lists one record per CDR3 protein. This table holds 430,000 or so distinct CDR3 sequences, 39% found once. Their antigen targets remain unknown. Sequenced: blood. These receptors originate from a girl aged 2 to 9 with multiple sclerosis.

This clonotype was detected a few times. The rearrangement joins TRBV15 to TRBJ2-1, with TRBD1 as a possible D gene (5 bases). V gave up 0 bases and J gave up 7 bases, with 7 bases separating them. This CDR3 is built from 13 residues. CDR1 is LNHNV, CDR2 YYDKDF, per germline (reference sequence). In nucleotides, the CDR3 is TGTGCCACCAGCAGAGATCCAGGGAATGAGCAGTTCTTC. Its protein is CATSRDPGNEQFF.

V gene TRBV12-5 combines with J gene TRBJ1-4; 7 bases are a match to TRBD1. Germline V gene sequence: CDR1 LGHNT, CDR2 FRNRAP. Losses at the gene ends were 5 bases for V and 0 bases for J; bases not matched to a gene: 0. The CDR3 has 14 amino acids. CDR3 amino acids: CASGTGATNEKLFF. The DNA of the CDR3 is TGTGCTAGTGGTACAGGGGCAACTAATGAAAAACTGTTTTTT.

This clonotype was picked up a small number of times. The genes are TRBV5-6 and TRBJ1-1; possibly TRBD1 for D (6 bases). Per germline, CDR1 SGHDT and CDR2 YYEEEE. The CDR3 totals 13 residues. V was pared by 7 bases and J by 0 bases, with 10 bases between. CDR3 coding DNA: TGTGCCAGCGGTACAGGGTTGAACACTGAAGCTTTCTTT. It yields the protein CASGTGLNTEAFF.

The chain uses TRBV20-1 and TRBJ1-2; D possibly corresponds to TRBD1 (5 bases). The CDR3 is 13 residues long. Deletions cut 6 bases from V and 2 bases from J, with 13 bases between. Germline values: CDR1 DFQATT, CDR2 SNEGSKA (reference sequence). The CDR3 DNA sequence: TGCAGTGCAAAGGACAAGGAAAACTATGGCTACACCTTC. Translation: CSAKDKENYGYTF.

This clonotype has just a few counts. The chain has TRBV20-1 and TRBJ2-1; perhaps TRBD2 as D (5 bases). CDR1 and CDR2 from the germline V gene are DFQATT and SNEGSKA (reference sequence). Trimming took 3 bases from V and 2 from J, leaving 14 bases between them. CDR3 length: 15 amino acids. The CDR3 DNA reads as TGCAGTGCTAGTTCCGGGATCCCGGCCTACAATGAGCAGTTCTTC. It codes for CSASSGIPAYNEQFF.

This chain links TRBV2 with TRBJ2-3; 9 bases align to TRBD2. CDR3 size: 16 residues. Trimming cost V 3 bases and J 0 bases; bases outside gene matches: 4. Germline CDR1 and CDR2: SNHLY and FYNNEI. The CDR3 sequence is CASSEFTSGSTDTQYF. In DNA, the CDR3 is TGTGCCAGCAGTGAGTTCACTAGCGGGAGCACAGATACGCAGTATTTT.

This clonotype showed up just a few times. This chain connects TRBV11-2 to TRBJ2-7; TRBD2 is a possible D gene (6 bases). Germline-derived CDR1 and CDR2 are SGHAT and FQNNGV. CDR3 length: 18 amino acids. Between the trimmed V and J ends, which lost 4 bases and 0 bases, there was a span of 22 bases. This chain's CDR3 is CASSSRLSGGVSSYEQYF. The CDR3 coding sequence is TGTGCCAGCAGCTCCCGACTAAGTGGAGGGGTTAGCTCCTACGAGCAGTACTTC.

This clonotype was counted only a few times. The chain has TRBV3-1 and TRBJ1-5; D unresolved. This CDR3 has 14 residues. V was cut by 0 bases and J by 3 bases, with 6 bases left in between. Germline loops: CDR1 LGHDT, CDR2 YNNKEL (reference sequence). The CDR3 nucleotides read TGTGCCAGCAGCCAAGAAGGCTCCAATCAGCCCCAGCATTTT. Its translation: CASSQEGSNQPQHF.

V usage is TRBV15 and J usage is TRBJ2-3; D unresolved. The germline V and J ends were trimmed by 1 base and 2 bases, with 10 bases remaining between them. Germline V lookup: CDR1 LNHNV, CDR2 YYDKDF (reference sequence). The CDR3 has 15 residues. CDR3 residues: CATSRGDSSTDTQYF. The CDR3 coding sequence is TGTGCCACCAGCAGAGGAGACTCATCCACAGATACGCAGTATTTT.

The chain recombines TRBV29-1 with TRBJ1-3; 7 bases map to TRBD1. Losses at the gene ends were 7 bases for V and 2 bases for J; bases not matched to a gene: 5. The CDR3 is 13 amino acids. The V gene's germline CDR1 is SQVTM and CDR2 ANQGSEA. This chain's CDR3 is CSGPDRAGNTIYF. In DNA form, the CDR3 reads TGCAGCGGACCTGACAGGGCTGGAAACACCATATATTTT.

The rearrangement uses TRBV2 and TRBJ1-5; 8 nucleotides line up with TRBD1. Germline loops: CDR1 SNHLY, CDR2 FYNNEI. The junction had 2 bases not matched to a gene; V was cut back by 3 bases and J by 1 base. CDR3 length: 15 residues. For the CDR3, the DNA is TGTGCCAGCAGTGAGGACAGGGTGAGCAATCAGCCCCAGCATTTT. Protein sequence: CASSEDRVSNQPQHF.

This clonotype was observed a handful of times. This chain links TRBV7-2 with TRBJ2-1; maybe TRBD2 (6 bases). CDR1 and CDR2 from the germline V gene are SGHTA and FQGNSA. This CDR3 contains 14 residues. The ends were cut back, 5 bases at V and 10 bases at J, with 18 bases in the middle. In DNA, the CDR3 is TGTGCCAGCAGCCAGAAGGGACTGTACTACGAGCAGTTCTTC. Translation: CASSQKGLYYEQFF. Full variable domain (rest looked up from reference TRBV7-2 and TRBJ2-1): GAGVSQSPSNKVTEKGKDVELRCDPISGHTALYWYRQSLGQGLEFLIYFQGNSAPDKSGLPSDRFSAERTGGSVSTLTIQRTQQEDSAVYLCASSQKGLYYEQFFGPGTRLTVL.

The chain links TRBV5-1 to TRBJ2-2, with D tentatively TRBD2 (6 bases). Trimming stripped 5 bases from V and 3 bases from J, with 14 bases between. Germline assignment: CDR1 SGHRS and CDR2 YFSETQ. There are 15 residues in the CDR3. Here the CDR3 DNA reads TGCGCCAGCAGTCCCGGGACTTTTTACACCGGGGAGCTGTTTTTT. Its translation: CASSPGTFYTGELFF.

This clonotype was detected a few times. V and J are TRBV29-1 and TRBJ2-4; 7 positions agree with TRBD2. Gene TRBJ2-7 matches the end of the DNA better, so the J call may be wrong. The CDR3 loop spans 14 amino acids. Germline V CDR1 and CDR2: SQVTM, ANQGSEA. The CDR3: CSVGEWEGPHEQYF. In nucleotides, the CDR3 is TGCAGCGTTGGTGAGTGGGAGGGTCCCCACGAGCAGTACTTC.

V usage is TRBV12-3 or TRBV12-4 and J usage is TRBJ2-3, with 8 positions matching TRBD2. Germline trimming cut 2 bases from V and 4 bases from J; bases unmatched to any gene: 11. This CDR3 spans 17 amino acids. Here the CDR3 DNA reads TGTGCCAGCAGTTTACCCAGCGGGAGAGGAAGCGCAGATACGCAGTATTTT. It is translated as CASSLPSGRGSADTQYF.

This clonotype showed up just a few times. V and J are TRBV27 and TRBJ1-5, with unresolved D. V was shortened by 8 bases and J by 3 bases, with 17 bases between the two germline ends. The CDR3 is 15 amino acids. Looked up from germline, CDR1 is MNHEY and CDR2 is SMNVEV (reference sequence). CDR3 sequence (DNA): TGTGCCAGCCTTCAAGGTAAGGACCACAATCAGCCCCAGCATTTT. Encoded protein: CASLQGKDHNQPQHF.

This clonotype has more than one count but fewer than ten. The V and J genes are TRBV5-5 and TRBJ2-7; possibly TRBD2 for D (6 bases). The CDR3 covers 16 residues. V was clipped by 1 base and J by 0 bases, with 14 bases between them. The germline gives CDR1 SGHKS, CDR2 YYEKEE (reference sequence). CDR3 region: CASSLRLAQSSYEQYF. The CDR3 DNA sequence: TGTGCCAGCAGCTTGCGGCTAGCGCAGAGCTCCTACGAGCAGTACTTC. The full variable domain, its missing parts supplied by reference TRBV5-5 and TRBJ2-7, is DAGVTQSPTHLIKTRGQQVTLRCSPISGHKSVSWYQQVLGQGPQFIFQYYEKEERGRGNFPDRFSARQFPNYSSELNVNALLLGDSALYLCASSLRLAQSSYEQYFGPGTRLTVT.

Worth noting for this clonotype: At one end, the junction sequence differs from germline, possibly due to a read error. J is TRBJ1-2 and V is TRBV27; TRBD1 matches 7 bases. The CDR3 has 15 residues. Per germline, CDR1 MNHEY and CDR2 SMNVEV (reference sequence). The CDR3 here is CASSHQGGPNYGYIF. DNA of the CDR3: TGTGCCAGCAGCCACCAGGGGGGCCCTAACTATGGCTACATCTTC.

The rearrangement uses TRBV29-1 and TRBJ2-5, with D tentatively TRBD1 or TRBD2 (5 bases each). The CDR3 totals 14 residues. Germline V gene data show CDR1 as SQVTM and CDR2 as ANQGSEA. Deletions cut 6 bases from V and 11 bases from J, with 25 bases between. The CDR3 here is CSVHASGPAGEQYF. CDR3 nucleotide sequence: TGCAGCGTCCACGCCTCAGGGCCCGCTGGGGAGCAGTACTTC. Based on the CDR3 plus reference TRBV29-1 and TRBJ2-5, the full variable domain is SAVISQKPSRDICQRGTSLTIQCQVDSQVTMMFWYRQQPGQSLTLIATANQGSEATYESGFVIDKFPISRPNLTFSTLTVSNMSPEDSSIYLCSVHASGPAGEQYFGPGTRLLVL.

This chain connects TRBV11-2 to TRBJ2-7, with 12 bases identical to TRBD2. V gave up 5 bases and J gave up 4 bases; unmatched junction bases: 9. CDR1 SGHAT and CDR2 FQNNGV come from the germline V gene. The CDR3 contains 16 residues. CDR3 nucleotide sequence: TGTGCCAGCAGCAAGGGGGCTAGCGGGAGGGGATACGAGCAGTACTTC. Protein product: CASSKGASGRGYEQYF.

V is TRBV28 and J is TRBJ2-1; TRBD1 matches 9 bases. The CDR3 sequence is 16 residues long. Trimming at V came to 2 bases and at J to 4 bases, leaving 6 bases not matched to a gene. From germline, CDR1 is MDHEN and CDR2 SYDVKM. The CDR3 bases are TGTGCCAGCAGTTTACGCCGGGACAGGGCATACAATGAGCAGTTCTTC. Protein sequence: CASSLRRDRAYNEQFF.

This sequence joins TRBV29-1 and TRBJ2-5; the D is unclear. V was pared by 4 bases and J by 0 bases, with 6 bases between. The CDR3 is made up of 12 amino acids. Germline values: CDR1 SQVTM, CDR2 ANQGSEA. The CDR3 sequence: CSVGWDQETQYF. CDR3 DNA sequence: TGCAGCGTTGGGTGGGACCAAGAGACCCAGTACTTC.

There are a few counts of this clonotype. The chain links TRBV27 to TRBJ2-3, with TRBD1 as a possible D gene (6 bases). The germline V and J ends were trimmed by 3 bases and 4 bases, with 17 bases remaining between them. Germline assignment: CDR1 MNHEY and CDR2 SMNVEV (reference sequence). CDR3 length: 16 residues. The CDR3 sequence is CASSFSGHLGADTQYF. CDR3 bases: TGTGCCAGCAGTTTCTCGGGACACTTGGGGGCAGATACGCAGTATTTT.

This chain links TRBV28 with TRBJ2-7, with unresolved D. The germline gives CDR1 MDHEN, CDR2 SYDVKM. The V end lost 2 bases, the J end lost 5 bases, and 7 bases lay between the germline ends. The CDR3 length is 12 residues. CDR3 amino acids: CASSLTMDEQYF. Here the CDR3 DNA reads TGTGCCAGCAGTTTAACTATGGACGAGCAGTACTTC. Filled out from reference TRBV28 and TRBJ2-7, the complete variable domain reads DVKVTQSSRYLVKRTGEKVFLECVQDMDHENMFWYRQDPGLGLRLIYFSYDVKMKEKGDIPEGYSVSREKKERFSLILESASTNQTSMYLCASSLTMDEQYFGPGTRLTVT.

The gene calls are TRBV2 and TRBJ1-2; D gene uncertain. Germline V gene lookup returns CDR1 SNHLY and CDR2 FYNNEI. The CDR3 is 13 residues long. Trimming shortened V by 7 bases and J by 8 bases, and 17 bases separated the two germline ends. CDR3 sequence (DNA): TGTGCCAGCAAAGGACCAGGTGGCTACGGCTACACCTTC. It is translated as CASKGPGGYGYTF.